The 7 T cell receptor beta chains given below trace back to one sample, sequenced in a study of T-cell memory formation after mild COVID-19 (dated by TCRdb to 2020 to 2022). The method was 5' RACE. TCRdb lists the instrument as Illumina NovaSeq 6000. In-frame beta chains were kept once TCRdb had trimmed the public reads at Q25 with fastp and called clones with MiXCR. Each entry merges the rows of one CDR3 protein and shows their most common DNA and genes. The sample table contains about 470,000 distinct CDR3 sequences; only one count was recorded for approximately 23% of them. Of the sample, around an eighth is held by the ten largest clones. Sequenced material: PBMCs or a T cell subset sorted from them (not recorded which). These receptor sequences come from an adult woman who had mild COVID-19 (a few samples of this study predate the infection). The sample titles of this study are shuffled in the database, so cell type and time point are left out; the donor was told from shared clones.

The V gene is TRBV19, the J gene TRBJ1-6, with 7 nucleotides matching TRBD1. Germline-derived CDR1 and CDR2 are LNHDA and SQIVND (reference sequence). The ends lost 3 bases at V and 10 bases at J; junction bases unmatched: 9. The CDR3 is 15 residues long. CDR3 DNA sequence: TGTGCCAGTAGTATCACTCGGACAGGAACGTCACCCCTCCACTTT. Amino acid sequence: CASSITRTGTSPLHF.

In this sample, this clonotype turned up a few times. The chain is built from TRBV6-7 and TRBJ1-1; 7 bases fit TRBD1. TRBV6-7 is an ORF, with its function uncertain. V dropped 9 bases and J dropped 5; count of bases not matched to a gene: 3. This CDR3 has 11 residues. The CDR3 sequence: CARRGLTEAFF. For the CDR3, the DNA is TGTGCCAGAAGGGGGCTTACTGAAGCTTTCTTT.

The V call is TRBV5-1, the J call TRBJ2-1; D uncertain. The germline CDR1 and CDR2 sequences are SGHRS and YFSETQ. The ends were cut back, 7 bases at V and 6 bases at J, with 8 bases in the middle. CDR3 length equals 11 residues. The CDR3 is CASLDLNEQFF. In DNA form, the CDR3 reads TGCGCCAGCCTTGATCTCAATGAGCAGTTCTTC. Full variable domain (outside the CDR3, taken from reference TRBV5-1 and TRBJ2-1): KAGVTQTPRYLIKTRGQQVTLSCSPISGHRSVSWYQQTPGQGLQFLFEYFSETQRNKGNFPGRFSGRQFSNSRSEMNVSTLELGDSALYLCASLDLNEQFFGPGTRLTVL.

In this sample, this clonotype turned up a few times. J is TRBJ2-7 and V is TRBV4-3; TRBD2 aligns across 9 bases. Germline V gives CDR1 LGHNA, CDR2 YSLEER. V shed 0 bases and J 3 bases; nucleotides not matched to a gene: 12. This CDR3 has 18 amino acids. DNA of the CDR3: TGCGCCAGCAGCCAAGATGCGTCGAGGGCGACTAGCGGCTACGAGCAGTACTTC. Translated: CASSQDASRATSGYEQYF.

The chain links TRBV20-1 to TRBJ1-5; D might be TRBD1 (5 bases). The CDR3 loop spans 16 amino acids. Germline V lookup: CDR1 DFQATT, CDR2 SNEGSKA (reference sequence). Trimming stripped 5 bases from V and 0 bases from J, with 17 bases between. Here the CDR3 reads CSARRGLPFSNQPQHF. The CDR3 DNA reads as TGCAGTGCTCGGAGGGGACTCCCTTTTAGCAATCAGCCCCAGCATTTT.

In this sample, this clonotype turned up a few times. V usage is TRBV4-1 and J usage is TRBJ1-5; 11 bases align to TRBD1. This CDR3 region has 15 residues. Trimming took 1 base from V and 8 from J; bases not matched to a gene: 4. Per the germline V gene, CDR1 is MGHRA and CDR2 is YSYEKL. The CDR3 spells CASSQVGQGAKPQHF. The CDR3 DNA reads TGCGCCAGCAGCCAAGTAGGACAGGGGGCGAAGCCCCAGCATTTT.

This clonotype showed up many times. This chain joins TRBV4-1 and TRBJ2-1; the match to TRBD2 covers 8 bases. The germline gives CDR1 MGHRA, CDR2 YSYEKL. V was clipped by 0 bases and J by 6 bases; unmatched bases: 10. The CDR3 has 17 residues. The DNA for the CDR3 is TGCGCCAGCAGCCAAGATAGTGGCAGCGGGGGTCTCAATGAGCAGTTCTTC. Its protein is CASSQDSGSGGLNEQFF.